Given below is one T cell receptor beta chain in context. This record belongs to a study of graft-versus-host responses after intestinal transplantation. The germline V and J ends were trimmed by 0 bases and 0 bases, with 16 bases remaining between them. The CDR3 has 19 residues. Germline values: CDR1 SGHRS, CDR2 YFSETQ. The method was immunoSEQ multiplex PCR; TCRdb's version includes in-frame clones alone and lacks a portion of them. This sample has tens of thousands of clones, with about 90% found just once. The V gene is TRBV5-1, the J gene TRBJ2-6; D assignment may be TRBD1 or TRBD2 (5 bases each). The sequence was collected from a human patient who received an intestinal transplant, so some T cells may come from the graft donor. Sequenced material: PBMCs, taken about 93 weeks after intestinal transplant. CDR3 loop: CASSLGDPCPLSGANVLTF. The DNA of the CDR3 is TGCGCCAGCAGCTTGGGGGACCCCTGCCCCCTCTCTGGGGCCAACGTCCTGACTTTC.